Shown below are 25 T cell receptor beta chains from a single sample sequenced in a study of blood T cells in healthy people across ages. With a J-beta primer mix and a sample-barcoded 5' primer, a second PCR ran about 7 to 12 cycles. A single record per CDR3 protein comes from TCRdb applying MiXCR to the 5' RACE reads. The sample holds approximately 1.5 million distinct CDR3 sequences, roughly two fifths seen once. The sequencing input was blood. The source of these receptors is a woman aged 18-35 years in good health.

This clonotype has a handful of counts. The chain carries TRBV25-1 and TRBJ2-7; D gene ambiguous. This CDR3 is 15 amino acids long. V was clipped by 1 base and J by 0 bases, with 10 bases between them. Looked up from germline, CDR1 is MGHDK and CDR2 is SYGVNS. As DNA, the CDR3 is TGTGCCAGCAGTGAATTCGGGCGCAGCTCCTACGAGCAGTACTTC. It is translated as CASSEFGRSSYEQYF.

This clonotype has a handful of counts. The chain employs TRBV5-5 and TRBJ2-4; D not resolved. CDR1 and CDR2 from the germline V gene are SGHKS and YYEKEE (reference sequence). V gave up 0 bases and J gave up 1 base, with 5 bases separating them. CDR3 size: 14 residues. In DNA, the CDR3 is TGTGCCAGCAGCTTGGCCAGTGCCAAAAACATTCAGTACTTC. This encodes CASSLASAKNIQYF.

The rearrangement joins TRBV5-8 to TRBJ1-1; D is uncertain. Trimming removed 4 bases from V and 6 bases from J, with 10 bases in between. The CDR3 totals 12 residues. Looked up from germline, CDR1 is SGHTS and CDR2 is YDEGEE. In DNA, the CDR3 is TGTGCCAGCAGCCCTCCTTTTTCTGAAGCTTTCTTT. Protein: CASSPPFSEAFF.

The V gene is TRBV6-2 or TRBV6-3, the J gene TRBJ1-2; D uncertain. The V end lost 6 bases, the J end lost 4 bases, and 18 bases lay between the germline ends. Germline V gene data show CDR1 as MNHEY and CDR2 as SVGEGT. This CDR3 is built from 15 residues. CDR3 nucleotides: TGTGCCAGCAGCTCGTGGGCAGCCCCCCGCTATGGCTACACCTTC. The encoded protein is CASSSWAAPRYGYTF.

J is TRBJ2-2 and V is TRBV12-5; 14 nucleotides align to TRBD2. Looked up from germline, CDR1 is LGHNT and CDR2 is FRNRAP. The CDR3 has 17 residues. Germline trimming cut 5 bases from V and 7 bases from J; bases unmatched to any gene: 9. The CDR3 DNA reads as TGTGCTAGTGGTCCCTCCGTGACTAGCGGGAGGGTCGGGGAGCTGTTTTTT. Translation: CASGPSVTSGRVGELFF.

The genes are TRBV5-1 and TRBJ2-7; TRBD2 agrees at 9 bases. The germline gives CDR1 SGHRS, CDR2 YFSETQ. This CDR3 has 15 amino acids. V shed 1 base and J 4 bases; nucleotides not matched to a gene: 6. The CDR3, as DNA: TGCGCCAGCAGCTTGATCGCTAGCGGGAATTACGAGCAGTACTTC. This gives the protein CASSLIASGNYEQYF. Filled out from reference TRBV5-1 and TRBJ2-7, the complete variable domain reads KAGVTQTPRYLIKTRGQQVTLSCSPISGHRSVSWYQQTPGQGLQFLFEYFSETQRNKGNFPGRFSGRQFSNSRSEMNVSTLELGDSALYLCASSLIASGNYEQYFGPGTRLTVT.

The V call is TRBV7-9, the J call TRBJ1-2; D not certain. This CDR3 spans 14 amino acids. V was shortened by 0 bases and J by 0 bases, with 5 bases between the two germline ends. The germline V gene encodes CDR1 SEHNR and CDR2 FQNEAQ (reference sequence). CDR3: CASSLAKSNYGYTF. In DNA, the CDR3 is TGTGCCAGCAGCTTAGCGAAATCTAACTATGGCTACACCTTC.

The chain links TRBV20-1 to TRBJ1-1, with D unresolved. This CDR3 spans 13 amino acids. The germline V and J ends were trimmed by 2 bases and 0 bases, with 7 bases remaining between them. Germline V CDR1 and CDR2: DFQATT, SNEGSKA (reference sequence). CDR3 DNA: TGCAGTGCTAGAACCAGTCTGAACACTGAAGCTTTCTTT. This translates into CSARTSLNTEAFF.

This clonotype has a handful of counts. The chain recombines TRBV7-9 with TRBJ2-7; D is uncertain. Germline V CDR1 and CDR2: SEHNR, FQNEAQ (reference sequence). This CDR3 has 12 amino acids. The V and J ends lost 7 bases and 7 bases respectively, with 14 bases between them. Written as DNA, the CDR3 is TGTGCCAGCAAGGGTATCACCAATGAGCAGTACTTC. The encoded protein is CASKGITNEQYF.

This chain uses TRBV11-3 with TRBJ1-1; maybe TRBD1 (5 bases). The V gene's germline CDR1 is SGHNT and CDR2 YENEEA. V was pared by 5 bases and J by 3 bases, with 10 bases between. The CDR3 runs 13 residues. In nucleotides, the CDR3 is TGTGCCAGCAGCCCGGGACCTCACACTGAAGCTTTCTTT. Its protein product is CASSPGPHTEAFF.

Only a few counts were recorded for this clonotype. The rearrangement joins TRBV4-2 to TRBJ2-7; D not certain. This CDR3 is built from 16 residues. Per germline, CDR1 LGHNA and CDR2 YNFKEQ. Deletions cut 2 bases from V and 0 bases from J, with 14 bases between. The CDR3 sequence: CASSQLAGSSSYEQYF. CDR3 DNA: TGTGCCAGCAGCCAATTGGCCGGGTCGAGCTCCTACGAGCAGTACTTC.

V is TRBV7-2 and J is TRBJ1-4; D not resolved. V lost 5 bases, J lost 12 bases, and 22 bases lay in between. CDR1 is SGHTA, CDR2 FQGNSA, per germline. This CDR3 comprises 15 residues. Here the CDR3 reads CASSPSGASVMELFF. The DNA of the CDR3 is TGTGCCAGCAGCCCGAGCGGAGCTTCTGTTATGGAACTGTTTTTT.

The genes are TRBV15 and TRBJ2-6; tentatively, D is TRBD1 (5 bases). The CDR3 runs 16 residues. Germline V gene lookup returns CDR1 LNHNV and CDR2 YYDKDF (reference sequence). V lost 0 bases and J lost 2, with 8 bases in between. The chain's CDR3 is CATSRETGTGANVLTF. The DNA of the CDR3 is TGTGCCACCAGCAGAGAAACAGGTACTGGGGCCAACGTCCTGACTTTC.

This clonotype was picked up a small number of times. The gene calls are TRBV7-9 and TRBJ2-7; no clear D. Trimming shortened V by 2 bases and J by 7 bases, and 12 bases separated the two germline ends. The CDR3 extends over 13 amino acids. CDR1 is SEHNR and CDR2 is FQNEAQ in the germline V gene (reference sequence). This CDR3 reads CASSLPQKGEQYF. CDR3 sequence (DNA): TGTGCCAGCAGCTTACCACAGAAAGGGGAGCAGTACTTC.

The chain links TRBV25-1 to TRBJ1-2; 7 positions agree with TRBD1. This CDR3 has 13 residues. The V gene end was trimmed by 5 bases and the J gene end by 8 bases; junction bases not matched to a gene: 8. Germline CDR1 is MGHDK and CDR2 is SYGVNS. The CDR3 is CASSRGQLMGYTF. CDR3 nucleotide sequence: TGTGCCAGCAGTAGGGGACAGCTGATGGGCTACACCTTC.

The chain carries TRBV12-3 or TRBV12-4 and TRBJ2-1, with D unclear. The closer fit of TRBJ2-7 to the DNA end suggests the J call may be wrong. The CDR3 covers 14 residues. CDR3 sequence (DNA): TGTGCCAGCAGCAAGGGATACTCCTACAATGAGCAGTACTTC. Translated: CASSKGYSYNEQYF.

This clonotype appeared a few times. CDR3 amino acids: CASSFSGNNEQFF. Written as DNA, the CDR3 is TGTGCCAGCAGCTTTTCGGGAAACAATGAGCAGTTCTTC. This chain joins TRBV7-2 and TRBJ2-1; a possible D gene is TRBD2 (5 bases). CDR1 is SGHTA, CDR2 FQGNSA, per germline. The V end lost 3 bases, the J end lost 5 bases, and 8 bases lay between the germline ends. The CDR3 spans 13 residues. The full variable domain, with the rest looked up from reference TRBV7-2 and TRBJ2-1, is GAGVSQSPSNKVTEKGKDVELRCDPISGHTALYWYRQSLGQGLEFLIYFQGNSAPDKSGLPSDRFSAERTGGSVSTLTIQRTQQEDSAVYLCASSFSGNNEQFFGPGTRLTVL.

This clonotype was observed a few times. The rearrangement uses TRBV12-3 or TRBV12-4 and TRBJ2-1, with no clear D. The CDR3 totals 14 residues. The ends were cut back, 3 bases at V and 2 bases at J, with 8 bases in the middle. The CDR3 reads CASSFSTTYNEQFF. CDR3 bases: TGTGCCAGCAGTTTTTCTACAACCTACAATGAGCAGTTCTTC.

The chain couples TRBV6-2 or TRBV6-3 to TRBJ2-1; 9 nucleotides align to TRBD2. Germline CDR1 is MNHEY and CDR2 is SVGEGT. The CDR3 consists of 15 residues. V lost 5 bases to trimming and J lost 6 bases; unmatched junction nucleotides: 8. The CDR3 loop reads CASSQGLALGNEQFF. As DNA, the CDR3 is TGTGCCAGCAGTCAAGGACTAGCGCTCGGCAATGAGCAGTTCTTC.

This rearrangement joins TRBV12-3 or TRBV12-4 to TRBJ2-2, with a tentative D call TRBD2 (5 bases). This CDR3 contains 17 residues. V was cut by 8 bases and J by 8 bases, with 27 bases left in between. The CDR3 nucleotides are TGTGCCAGCGACTCGAGGTCCGGGAAAGGCACTTGGGGGGAGCTGTTTTTT. It specifies CASDSRSGKGTWGELFF.

V usage is TRBV28 and J usage is TRBJ2-2; 7 nucleotides line up with TRBD1. Germline-derived CDR1 and CDR2 are MDHEN and SYDVKM. J gave up 6 bases and V 6 bases, and 7 bases lay outside the gene matches. The CDR3 spans 14 residues. In DNA, the CDR3 is TGTGCCAGCAGACCCGGGACAGTGTCCGGGGAGCTGTTTTTT. Amino acids: CASRPGTVSGELFF.

The chain employs TRBV12-5 and TRBJ2-1, with D uncertain. This CDR3 spans 11 amino acids. Trimming pared 3 bases from V and 8 bases from J, leaving 5 bases between. The V gene's germline CDR1 is LGHNT and CDR2 FRNRAP. In DNA, the CDR3 is TGTGCTAGTGGTTTTGGGGATGAGCAGTTCTTC. This encodes CASGFGDEQFF.

This clonotype was detected a few times. The J gene is TRBJ2-1, the V gene TRBV4-2, with 9 positions matching TRBD2. J was trimmed by 7 bases and V by 6 bases; bases with no gene match: 10. The CDR3 spans 15 residues. Germline V gene sequence: CDR1 LGHNA, CDR2 YNFKEQ. For the CDR3, the DNA is TGTGCCAGCAGTCAAAATAGCGGGAGAGGGAATGAGCAGTTCTTC. Translated, it gives CASSQNSGRGNEQFF.

The gene calls are TRBV24-1 and TRBJ2-7; 11 bases map to TRBD1. Losses at the gene ends were 4 bases for V and 7 bases for J; bases not matched to a gene: 11. The CDR3 is 16 amino acids. Germline CDR1 KGHDR, CDR2 SFDVKD. The CDR3 region is CATSDRGQGVYNEQYF. The CDR3 region has the DNA TGTGCCACCAGTGACCGGGGACAGGGGGTCTACAATGAGCAGTACTTC.

This clonotype showed up just a few times. The chain recombines TRBV15 with TRBJ2-7, with 14 nucleotides matching TRBD2. The CDR3 covers 15 residues. CDR1 is LNHNV and CDR2 is YYDKDF in the germline V gene (reference sequence). Losses at the gene ends were 6 bases for V and 6 bases for J; bases not matched to a gene: 7. CDR3 in amino acids: CATSATGTSGGEQYF. CDR3 sequence (DNA): TGTGCCACCAGTGCTACCGGGACTAGCGGGGGCGAGCAGTACTTC.